This TCR beta chain was captured in a study of long-term antiretroviral therapy in people with HIV (dated by TCRdb to about 2022). Study-level background: The earliest samples were collected approximately a decade before the 2015 WHO recommendation for immediate ART, a period when ART was typically delayed until CD4 counts fell. Among the approximately 27 participants with HIV, approximately 10 were female. A total of 192 cryopreserved PBMC samples came from 30 adults with confirmed HIV infection and were collected serially over a mean of approximately six years (range 1-12). No cross-contamination during QIAcube processing was seen in test extractions of a monoclonal T-cell line run alongside approximately 36 polyclonal samples. A retrospective serial study tested whether changes in peripheral blood TRB repertoire composition and diversity were associated with ART initiation and durable HIV suppression. General findings and caveats noted by the study authors: Because pre-ART samples had limited cell numbers, profiling was done on unsorted PBMC rather than on sorted CD4+ and CD8+ T cells. The repertoire was dominated across all time points by expanded TRB clones identified before ART initiation, although this dominance was seen to fluctuate and to decrease in many PLHIV after ART. CDR3 length ranges in HIV repertoires were narrower than in controls, and network structure suggested an antigen-experienced repertoire with only a slight naive shift after ART. The samples span the years 2004 to 2017, and the ART regimens used at that time may not be as effective as current regimens. A significant increase in TRB diversity was found to be associated with ART initiation, although TRB diversity was observed to remain significantly below that of transplant donor controls even after long-term ART. Inferences about post-ART repertoire changes are limited because no data were available on ART adherence, viral resistance or therapy changes. Limited PBMC availability meant only the TCR beta chain was sequenced, without alpha chain pairing.

Trimming removed 1 base from V and 6 bases from J; the gene matches leave 9 bases unexplained. As encoded in the germline V gene, CDR1 is SGHRS while CDR2 is YFSETQ. The CDR3 goes from the cysteine to the phenylalanine over 16 residues. Just the 48-base CDR3 DNA is kept, in frame starting at base 1. Inclusion was restricted to participants for whom at least one PBMC sample before ART initiation and at least two post-ART samples were available. All participants with HIV were treated in the United States of America. Before DNA extraction, cryopreserved samples of 1-10 million PBMC were thawed and washed. At the time of the earliest PBMC sample, participants with HIV were aged between roughly 20 and 55 years. Per participant, PBMC samples came from 1-4 timepoints prior to ART initiation and 2-8 timepoints following ART initiation, for a median of 7 samples. For every participant, serial HIV viral load, CD4+ T-cell count, ART history and demographic data were obtained. Genomic DNA was extracted from unsorted PBMC with a Qiagen kit on a QIAcube, with processing performed in batches of 12 samples.

Sequencing of the TRB variable region was done with the immunoSEQ hsTCRB v3.0 assay at survey level resolution. A depth of roughly 35,000-55,000 T-cell genomes per sample was targeted for TRB sequencing. Pooled TRB libraries were sequenced on an Illumina MiSeq with a v3 150-cycle kit. The paper's processing steps were these. Analysis of repertoires was carried out in R inside a reproducible Nextflow workflow spanning QC, data transformation and analysis. LymphoSeq2, an R package for exploring AIRR-Seq data, was used to implement the custom analyses. A handful of samples that yielded fewer than 5000 total TRB sequences were excluded, so that approximately 200 HIV repertoires were analyzed. Of the approximately 190 retained HIV repertoires, almost 60 were collected before and about 130 after ART initiation. Each repertoire was downsampled to 5000 TRB nucleotide sequences, and summary statistics were averaged across 100 downsampling iterations. Only TRB sequences with CDR3 regions of at least seven amino acids were retained for analysis. Diversity was assessed using a clonality score derived from Shannon entropy and using the Gini coefficient. In the repertoire networks, any two of the top 5000 CDR3 amino acid sequences were connected whenever the two sequences differed by an edit distance of one. GLIPH2 predicted antigen specificity groups and MHC restriction for TRB CDR3 amino acid sequences. CDR3 amino acid sequences were matched against VDJdb and McPAS-TCR to flag known CMV, EBV, HIV or tissue antigen associations. Pre-ART, post-ART and control groups were compared with Wilcoxon signed-rank tests and Holm-Bonferroni correction. TCRdb carries this immuneACCESS record with in-frame sequences only. Its versions omit some clonotypes, under half of them owing to an unresolved V gene in the studies checked, with the rest unexplained. From that table come the V and J calls and clone size; the DNA was used to work out D and trimming. In all, the sample holds about 17,000 clones, and about 80% of those were seen once. The top ten clonotypes cover just under 9% of the sample.

To note about this clone: Which antigen it targets is not known. Per-nucleotide qualities are absent, and no much larger clonotype sits a single base away.

This receptor was taken from a man aged 50 to 59 with HIV. This specimen was unsorted PBMCs, taken 0.3 years before starting antiretroviral therapy. Recombination connected TRBV5-1 to TRBJ2-5; TRBD2 fits 10 bases in the junction. The encoded CDR3 is CASSLFLAGVSKTQYF. The nucleotide sequence reads TGCGCCAGCAGCTTGTTTCTAGCGGGAGTATCGAAGACCCAGTACTTC. When the CDR3 is completed using the reference TRBV5-1 and TRBJ2-5 genes on either side, the full variable domain is KAGVTQTPRYLIKTRGQQVTLSCSPISGHRSVSWYQQTPGQGLQFLFEYFSETQRNKGNFPGRFSGRQFSNSRSEMNVSTLELGDSALYLCASSLFLAGVSKTQYFGPGTRLLVL.